This T cell receptor beta chain was sequenced during a study of blood T cell repertoires in COVID-19. Looking at the study overall: The United States, Italy and Spain provided the acute and convalescent COVID-19 samples. T cells, B-cell-depleted T cells, or PBMCs supplied cDNA or gDNA.

Participants were aged about 18 to 90 years from around 26 US areas. Participants were placed into cohorts based on the clinical history they reported. The method was immunoSEQ multiplex PCR; TCRdb's version includes in-frame clones alone and lacks a portion of them. The data hold around 180,000 clones, with around 86% observed a single time. The CDR3 is made up of 13 amino acids. Trimming removed 3 bases from V and 8 bases from J, with 11 bases in between. The sample consisted of PBMCs or T cells enriched from blood (not recorded which). The sequence derives from a woman in her twenties or thirties who had recovered from COVID-19. The V gene is TRBV12-3 or TRBV12-4, the J gene TRBJ2-1, with D perhaps TRBD2 (6 bases). CDR3 nucleotides: TGTGCCAGCAGTTTGGGGACTGGGGATGAGCAGTTCTTC. Translation: CASSLGTGDEQFF.